These 20 T cell receptor beta chains share one sample of origin, sequenced in a study of OX40 agonist ivuxolimab in advanced cancers. Using immunoSEQ multiplex PCR, the repertoire was profiled, and TCRdb retains in-frame clones only, with some absent. The sample has 77,000 or so clones; 90% are singletons. The sequences come from CD4+ or CD8+ T cells sorted from blood, collected in a trial of the OX40 agonist ivuxolimab. The receptor source for this set is an adult with an advanced solid tumor such as melanoma, head and neck, liver or kidney cancer.

This rearrangement joins TRBV6-1 to TRBJ2-5, with D tentatively TRBD1 or TRBD2 (5 bases each). The CDR3 extends over 12 amino acids. Trimming left V 8 bases short and J 7 bases short, with 14 bases between. Germline V lookup: CDR1 MNHNS, CDR2 SASEGT. This CDR3 is CASFSLGRTQYF. The DNA of the CDR3 is TGTGCCAGCTTTAGCCTGGGACGGACCCAGTACTTC.

This chain uses TRBV7-2 with TRBJ2-1; 11 bases agree with TRBD1. The V and J ends lost 4 bases and 4 bases, in that order; junction bases with no gene match: 6. From germline, CDR1 is SGHTA and CDR2 FQGNSA. There are 16 residues in the CDR3. CDR3 nucleotides: TGTGCCAGCAGCTCCACCGGGACAGGGGGTTACAATGAGCAGTTCTTC. Amino acid sequence: CASSSTGTGGYNEQFF. The variable domain in full, completed from reference TRBV7-2 and TRBJ2-1, reads GAGVSQSPSNKVTEKGKDVELRCDPISGHTALYWYRQSLGQGLEFLIYFQGNSAPDKSGLPSDRFSAERTGGSVSTLTIQRTQQEDSAVYLCASSSTGTGGYNEQFFGPGTRLTVL.

The rearrangement joins TRBV7-2 to TRBJ1-3; D is uncertain. The germline CDR1 and CDR2 sequences are SGHTA and FQGNSA. V dropped 1 base and J dropped 1 base, with 11 bases sitting between them. The CDR3 is 16 amino acids. The CDR3 here is CASSLGPVGSGNTIYF. The CDR3 DNA reads as TGTGCCAGCAGCTTAGGTCCGGTAGGATCTGGAAACACCATATATTTT.

V gene TRBV5-4 combines with J gene TRBJ2-3; 9 bases fit TRBD1. Germline V CDR1 and CDR2: SGHNT, YYREEE (reference sequence). This CDR3 region has 16 residues. J gave up 5 bases and V 1 base, and 8 bases lay outside the gene matches. CDR3 sequence: CASSLRTGEAGDTQYF. The CDR3 DNA follows: TGTGCCAGCAGCTTGAGGACAGGGGAGGCCGGAGATACGCAGTATTTT.

The chain employs TRBV5-1 and TRBJ2-3; D is uncertain. V shed 0 bases and J shed 3 bases, with 11 bases lying between them. CDR1 and CDR2 from the germline V gene are SGHRS and YFSETQ. The CDR3 totals 15 residues. In DNA form, the CDR3 reads TGCGCCAGCAGCTTGGAACCAGGCCCTACAGATACGCAGTATTTT. Protein: CASSLEPGPTDTQYF.

The chain has TRBV30 and TRBJ1-3; no firm D call. Germline assignment: CDR1 GTSNPN and CDR2 SVGIG (reference sequence). V lost 0 bases and J lost 2, with 8 bases in between. This CDR3 is 14 amino acids long. This CDR3 reads CAWSVQRAGNTIYF. For the CDR3, the DNA is TGTGCCTGGAGTGTACAGAGGGCTGGAAACACCATATATTTT.

V gene TRBV5-5 combines with J gene TRBJ1-3; 10 bases match TRBD1. CDR1 SGHKS and CDR2 YYEKEE come from the germline V gene (reference sequence). The CDR3 consists of 17 residues. The V and J ends lost 3 bases and 0 bases, in that order; junction bases with no gene match: 6. This CDR3 is CASSWGQGSFSGNTIYF. Written as DNA, the CDR3 is TGTGCCAGCAGCTGGGGACAGGGGAGTTTCTCTGGAAACACCATATATTTT.

The V gene is TRBV5-1, the J gene TRBJ2-6; 10 nucleotides match TRBD1. The CDR3 runs 16 residues. Germline V gives CDR1 SGHRS, CDR2 YFSETQ. V shed 2 bases and J 2 bases; nucleotides not matched to a gene: 1. CDR3 amino acids: CASSFGTGAGANVLTF. CDR3 sequence (DNA): TGCGCCAGCAGCTTCGGGACAGGGGCTGGGGCCAACGTCCTGACTTTC. The entire variable domain, with the rest obtained from reference TRBV5-1 and TRBJ2-6, is as follows: KAGVTQTPRYLIKTRGQQVTLSCSPISGHRSVSWYQQTPGQGLQFLFEYFSETQRNKGNFPGRFSGRQFSNSRSEMNVSTLELGDSALYLCASSFGTGAGANVLTFGAGSRLTVL.

The chain uses TRBV5-4 and TRBJ2-5; 8 positions match TRBD1. CDR3 length: 15 residues. Germline-derived CDR1 and CDR2 are SGHNT and YYREEE (reference sequence). The J segment lost 5 bases and the V segment lost 4 bases, leaving 10 bases of the junction unmatched. In DNA form, the CDR3 reads TGTGCCAGCAGCGAAAGTCCAGGGGGCGTGGAGACCCAGTACTTC. It translates to CASSESPGGVETQYF. Drawing the rest from reference TRBV5-4 and TRBJ2-5, the complete variable domain is ETGVTQSPTHLIKTRGQQVTLRCSSQSGHNTVSWYQQALGQGPQFIFQYYREEENGRGNFPPRFSGLQFPNYSSELNVNALELDDSALYLCASSESPGGVETQYFGPGTRLLVL.

The chain is built from TRBV28 and TRBJ1-2; D is possibly TRBD1 (5 bases). The CDR3 is made up of 14 amino acids. Germline V lookup: CDR1 MDHEN, CDR2 SYDVKM. Trimming shortened V by 2 bases and J by 4 bases, and 11 bases separated the two germline ends. CDR3 region: CASSLPGGAYGYTF. DNA for the CDR3: TGTGCCAGCAGTTTACCCGGGGGAGCCTATGGCTACACCTTC.

A word on this clone: Mismatch with germline at one junction end may stem from a read error. The J gene is TRBJ1-3, the V gene TRBV9; D remains ambiguous. The germline gives CDR1 SGDLS, CDR2 YYNGEE. The CDR3 length is 13 residues. For the CDR3, the DNA is TGTGCCAGCAGCGTAGCCCCTTCAAACATCATATATTTT. Protein product: CASSVAPSNIIYF.

The chain carries TRBV30 and TRBJ2-1, with 10 bases fitting TRBD2. The CDR3 sequence is 13 residues long. V lost 5 bases and J lost 9; bases outside the gene matches: 7. Per germline, CDR1 GTSNPN and CDR2 SVGIG (reference sequence). As DNA, the CDR3 is TGTGCCTGGGGACTAGCGGCGGGCGCTGAGCAGTTCTTC. Its protein is CAWGLAAGAEQFF.

J is TRBJ2-5 and V is TRBV2, with 8 bases that match TRBD2. V was clipped by 4 bases and J by 5 bases; unmatched bases: 3. CDR1 and CDR2 (germline): SNHLY, FYNNEI. CDR3 size: 13 residues. This CDR3 is CASSGEREETQYF. The CDR3 coding sequence is TGTGCCAGCAGTGGGGAGCGGGAGGAGACCCAGTACTTC.

The chain combines TRBV10-3 with TRBJ2-2; 8 bases are shared with TRBD1. V lost 9 bases to trimming and J lost 6 bases; unmatched junction nucleotides: 15. Germline V CDR1 and CDR2: ENHRY, SYGVKD. This CDR3 comprises 16 residues. CDR3 amino acids: CAIRKTGTGISGELFF. The CDR3 DNA reads TGTGCCATAAGGAAGACCGGGACAGGTATATCCGGGGAGCTGTTTTTT.

The gene calls are TRBV19 and TRBJ2-3, with a tentative D call TRBD1 (7 bases). The CDR3 has 15 amino acids. The germline V gene has CDR1 LNHDA and CDR2 SQIVND (reference sequence). V was shortened by 7 bases and J by 0 bases, with 14 bases between the two germline ends. The CDR3, as DNA: TGTGCCAGTATGGCGCAGGGGGGAAGCACAGATACGCAGTATTTT. This translates into CASMAQGGSTDTQYF.

The V call is TRBV2, the J call TRBJ1-6, with D tentatively TRBD1 (6 bases). CDR1 SNHLY and CDR2 FYNNEI come from the germline V gene. The CDR3 runs to 15 residues. The V and J ends lost 7 bases and 4 bases respectively, with 14 bases between them. The CDR3 loop reads CASTGGQSYNSPLHF. In DNA, the CDR3 is TGTGCCAGCACTGGTGGACAGTCTTATAATTCACCCCTCCACTTT.

This clone was found a few times. The V gene is TRBV28, the J gene TRBJ2-1, with 8 bases matching TRBD2. This CDR3 has 14 amino acids. Unmatched junction bases numbered 10, after V lost 7 bases and J lost 8 bases. The germline V gene has CDR1 MDHEN and CDR2 SYDVKM. The CDR3 coding sequence is TGTGCCAGCACTAGTAGCGGGACCAAACATGAGCAGTTCTTC. This gives the protein CASTSSGTKHEQFF.

This clone came up once. This chain links TRBV5-1 with TRBJ2-3; TRBD2 matches 7 bases. There are 16 residues in the CDR3. The V gene's germline CDR1 is SGHRS and CDR2 YFSETQ. J lost 2 bases, V lost 0 bases, and 6 bases had no gene match. CDR3 in DNA: TGCGCCAGCAGCTTGGGAACTAGCGATAACACAGATACGCAGTATTTT. It codes for CASSLGTSDNTDTQYF.

The CDR3 here is CASTGQGEGSPLHF. The CDR3 nucleotides read TGCGCCAGCACCGGACAGGGAGAAGGTTCACCCCTCCACTTT. The gene calls are TRBV5-1 and TRBJ1-6; 8 positions agree with TRBD1. The CDR3 runs to 14 residues. Germline CDR1 SGHRS, CDR2 YFSETQ. Trimming removed 6 bases from V and 9 bases from J; junction bases left unmatched: 8.

The V gene is TRBV5-8, the J gene TRBJ2-7; no definite D call. The germline V gene has CDR1 SGHTS and CDR2 YDEGEE. Between the trimmed V and J ends, which lost 5 bases and 4 bases, there was a span of 13 bases. The CDR3 spans 13 residues. Here the CDR3 DNA reads TGTGCCAGCAGTTTTGGAACACTATACGAGCAGTACTTC. Protein: CASSFGTLYEQYF.